This note documents a single TCR beta chain sequence. Antigen unknown. The data belong to a study of blood T cells in healthy people across ages. About the research overall: Template-switching capture recovered about one barcoded beta molecule per two T cells.

The donors, healthy Caucasians from Russia, were aged roughly 6 to 90. It was with a sample-barcoded 5' primer and a J-beta primer mix that a second PCR of roughly 6 to 12 cycles was run. The template-switch adaptor, which had 12 random nucleotides, put a tag on each cDNA molecule. TCRdb passed the 5' RACE reads through MiXCR, listing each CDR3 protein once. Here the sample spans under 950,000 distinct CDR3 sequences, over 20% being singletons. Germline CDR1 is MGHDK and CDR2 is SYGVNS. The CDR3 totals 17 residues. The study, taken as a whole, reports: Donors of long life had a larger count of naive CD4+ cells and greater diversity than aged donors.

The sample was blood. This receptor was taken from a man aged 70-80 years in good health. V is TRBV25-1 and J is TRBJ2-5; the match to TRBD2 covers 12 bases. The DNA end is more similar to TRBJ2-1, so the J call may be wrong. The CDR3 DNA sequence: TGTGCCAGCAGTGAACGGTTACTAGCGGGAGGCAACAATGAGCAGTTCTTC. As protein: CASSERLLAGGNNEQFF.